The following is a T cell receptor beta chain sequence with its context. Antigen specificity is unknown. Sequenced by immunoSEQ multiplex PCR; TCRdb stores in-frame clones only, minus some. This sample has around 190,000 clones, with almost 90% found just once. These data come from a study of T cell responses to AZD1222 COVID-19 vaccine. Study results and caveats: White British people made up most donors, females outnumbered males, and clonal diversity was possibly underestimated. Targeting of unmutated variant regions was reportedly seen in nearly half of spike-specific TCRs.

Second doses that came at about 4 or about 12 weeks were put together. CDR3 length: 13 residues. Trimming removed 1 base at V and 8 bases at J, with 11 bases between. The germline V gene encodes CDR1 SGHTA and CDR2 FQGNSA. This TCR was recovered from an adult who received the AZD1222 COVID-19 vaccine. Sequenced material: peripheral blood, taken 28 days after the second AZD1222 dose. This rearrangement joins TRBV7-2 to TRBJ1-1; D ambiguous. In DNA form, the CDR3 reads TGTGCCAGCAGCTTAGTGACGGATCAAGAAGCTTTCTTT. This codes for CASSLVTDQEAFF.